This T cell receptor (beta chain) is drawn from a study of CD8+CD57+ T cells in acquired aplastic anemia. Study information: Each DNA sample taken from sorted CD4+ and CD8+ cells came to about 3.2 ug on average. Study-level points and caveats: Patients and controls had in common approximately 29 CD8+ CDR3 sequences. Patients were compared with controls for CD8+ Simpson's diversity, and no significant difference emerged.

Patients chosen for sequencing had shown CD8+CD57+ cell expansion by flow cytometry. All participating patients were living with severe acquired aplastic anemia. The template for TCR beta VDJ and CDR3 sequence profiling was genomic DNA. TCRdb reanalysed the reads using MiXCR and keeps one entry per CDR3 protein. Among over 150,000 distinct CDR3 sequences listed, about 48% were seen once. In this sample, this clonotype turned up many times. Antigen: not known. Germline CDR1 SGHVS, CDR2 FQNEAQ. V shed 4 bases and J 6 bases; nucleotides not matched to a gene: 11. This CDR3 has 16 residues. The sequence was obtained from a human donor with aplastic anemia. The sequenced material came from sorted CD4+, CD8+, or CD8+CD57+ T cells (not recorded which) from PBMCs. V gene TRBV7-8 combines with J gene TRBJ1-4; the match to TRBD1 covers 7 bases. The CDR3 is CASSWTWGQRHEKLFF. The CDR3 DNA sequence: TGTGCCAGCAGCTGGACTTGGGGACAGCGGCATGAAAAACTGTTTTTT.